The entry below gives a single T cell receptor (beta chain) sequence along with its context. Its antigen remains unknown. The source of the sample is a study of Ad26.COV2.S vaccination and SARS-CoV-2 variants. Study results and limitations: Marked by substantial breadth, spike-specific CD8+ and CD4+ T cell responses were reportedly seen after vaccination. Analyses that measured TCR breadth and depth may have underestimated total T cell responses. Vaccine and placebo groups showed comparable non-spike TCR breadth. People given the vaccine had a wider spike-specific TCR breadth than placebo recipients did.

Clones were sequenced by immunoSEQ multiplex PCR, and TCRdb holds only the in-frame ones, with some missing. The sample yields 300,000 to 450,000 clones, about 90% seen once. CDR3 length: 16 residues. Germline CDR1 reads SEHNR; CDR2 reads FQNEAQ (reference sequence). With V trimmed by 5 bases and J by 4 bases, 6 bases remained unmatched. Sequencing used peripheral blood, obtained after recovery from COVID-19. The chain combines TRBV7-9 with TRBJ2-6; 9 bases agree with TRBD1. The receptor's source is a human donor who had recovered from COVID-19. The DNA of the CDR3 is TGTGCCAGCAGCACCGGGACAGGGATAGGGGCCAACGTCCTGACTTTC. This codes for CASSTGTGIGANVLTF.